This TCR beta chain was sequenced in a study of control samples from healthy donors and cancer patients. The CDR3 extends over 15 amino acids. Germline V gene data show CDR1 as SGHRS and CDR2 as YFSETQ. Trimming cost V 0 bases and J 3 bases, with 13 bases left between them. Sequencing used immunoSEQ multiplex PCR; TCRdb keeps in-frame clones, though not all of them. The sample lists 350,000 to 450,000 clones, around 90% seen once, with 5% to 8% in the top ten. The chain links TRBV5-1 to TRBJ2-7; tentatively, D is TRBD1 or TRBD2 (6 bases each). The TCR sequence derives from a man aged 35 to 55 with head and neck cancer. The sequencing input was PBMCs. The DNA for the CDR3 is TGCGCCAGCAGCTTGGGTGGGGGGCTCTACTACGAGCAGTACTTC. Translated, it gives CASSLGGGLYYEQYF.